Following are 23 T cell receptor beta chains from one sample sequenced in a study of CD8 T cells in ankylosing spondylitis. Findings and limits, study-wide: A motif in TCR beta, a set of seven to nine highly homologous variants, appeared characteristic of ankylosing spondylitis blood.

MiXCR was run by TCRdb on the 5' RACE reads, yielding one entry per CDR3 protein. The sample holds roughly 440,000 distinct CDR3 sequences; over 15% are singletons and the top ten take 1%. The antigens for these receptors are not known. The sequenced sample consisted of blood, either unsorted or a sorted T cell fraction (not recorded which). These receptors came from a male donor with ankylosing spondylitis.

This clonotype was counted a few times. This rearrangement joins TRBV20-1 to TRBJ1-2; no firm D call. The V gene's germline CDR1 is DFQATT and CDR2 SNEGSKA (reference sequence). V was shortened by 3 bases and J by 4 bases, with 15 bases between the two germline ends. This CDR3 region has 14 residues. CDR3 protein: CSARTRGQTYGYTF. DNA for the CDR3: TGCAGTGCTAGGACCCGCGGGCAGACCTATGGCTACACCTTC.

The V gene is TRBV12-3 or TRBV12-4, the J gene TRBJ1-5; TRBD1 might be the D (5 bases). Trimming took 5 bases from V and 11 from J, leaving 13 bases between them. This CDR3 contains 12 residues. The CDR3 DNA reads TGTGCCAGCAGTCAGTCAGGGTGGGCCCAGCATTTT. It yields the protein CASSQSGWAQHF.

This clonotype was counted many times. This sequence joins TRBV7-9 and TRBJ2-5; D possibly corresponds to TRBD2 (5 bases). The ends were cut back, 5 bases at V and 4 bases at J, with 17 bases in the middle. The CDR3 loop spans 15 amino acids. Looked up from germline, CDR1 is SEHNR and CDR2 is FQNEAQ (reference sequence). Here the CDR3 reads CASSPNSREGETQYF. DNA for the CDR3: TGTGCCAGCAGCCCAAACTCTCGAGAGGGAGAGACCCAGTACTTC.

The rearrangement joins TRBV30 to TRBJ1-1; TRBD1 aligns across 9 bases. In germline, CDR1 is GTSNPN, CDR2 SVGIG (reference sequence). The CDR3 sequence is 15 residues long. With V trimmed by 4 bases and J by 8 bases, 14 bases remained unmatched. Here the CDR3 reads CAWNRPGTGNGEAFF. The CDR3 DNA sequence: TGTGCCTGGAACCGTCCCGGGACAGGGAATGGGGAAGCTTTCTTT.

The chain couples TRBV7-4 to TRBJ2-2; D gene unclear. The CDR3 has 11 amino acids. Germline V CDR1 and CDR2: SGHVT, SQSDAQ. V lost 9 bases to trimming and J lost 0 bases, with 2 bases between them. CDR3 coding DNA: TGTGCCAGGGCGAACACCGGGGAGCTGTTTTTT. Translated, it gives CARANTGELFF.

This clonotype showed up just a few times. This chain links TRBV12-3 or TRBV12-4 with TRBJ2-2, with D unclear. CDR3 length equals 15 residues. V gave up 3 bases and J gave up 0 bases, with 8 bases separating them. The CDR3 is CASSFRAPNTGELFF. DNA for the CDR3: TGTGCCAGCAGTTTTAGGGCTCCGAACACCGGGGAGCTGTTTTTT.

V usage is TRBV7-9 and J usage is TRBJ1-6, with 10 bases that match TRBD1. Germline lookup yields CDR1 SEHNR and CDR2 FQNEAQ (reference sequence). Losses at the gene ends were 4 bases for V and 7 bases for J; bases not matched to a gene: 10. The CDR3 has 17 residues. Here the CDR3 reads CASSYYGGTGENSPLHF. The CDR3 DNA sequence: TGTGCCAGCAGCTACTATGGCGGGACAGGGGAAAATTCACCCCTCCACTTT.

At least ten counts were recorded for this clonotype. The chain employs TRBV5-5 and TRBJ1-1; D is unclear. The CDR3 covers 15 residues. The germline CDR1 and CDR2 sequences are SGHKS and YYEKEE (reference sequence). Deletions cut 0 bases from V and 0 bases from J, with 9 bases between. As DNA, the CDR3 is TGTGCCAGCAGCTTGGGAGGACGGATGAACACTGAAGCTTTCTTT. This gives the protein CASSLGGRMNTEAFF.

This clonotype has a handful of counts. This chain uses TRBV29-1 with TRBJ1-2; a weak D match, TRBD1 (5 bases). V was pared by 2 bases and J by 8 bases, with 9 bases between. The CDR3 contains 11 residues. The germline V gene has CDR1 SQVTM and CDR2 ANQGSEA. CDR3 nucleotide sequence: TGCAGCGTTGAAATGGGGGGAGGCTACACCTTC. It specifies CSVEMGGGYTF. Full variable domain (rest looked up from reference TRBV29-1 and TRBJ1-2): SAVISQKPSRDICQRGTSLTIQCQVDSQVTMMFWYRQQPGQSLTLIATANQGSEATYESGFVIDKFPISRPNLTFSTLTVSNMSPEDSSIYLCSVEMGGGYTFGSGTRLTVV.

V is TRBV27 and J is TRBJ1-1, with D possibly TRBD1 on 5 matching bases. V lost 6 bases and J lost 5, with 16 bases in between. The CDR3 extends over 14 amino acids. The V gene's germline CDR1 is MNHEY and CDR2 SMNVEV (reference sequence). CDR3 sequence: CASSLRPGRTEAFF. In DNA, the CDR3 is TGTGCCAGCAGCCTTAGACCGGGACGGACTGAAGCTTTCTTT.

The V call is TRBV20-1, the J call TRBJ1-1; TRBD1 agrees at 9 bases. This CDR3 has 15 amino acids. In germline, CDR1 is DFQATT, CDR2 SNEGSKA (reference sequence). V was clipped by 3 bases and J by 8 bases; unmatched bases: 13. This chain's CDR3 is CSASGTGLLIPEAFF. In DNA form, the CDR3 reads TGCAGTGCTAGTGGGACAGGGCTCTTGATACCCGAAGCTTTCTTT.

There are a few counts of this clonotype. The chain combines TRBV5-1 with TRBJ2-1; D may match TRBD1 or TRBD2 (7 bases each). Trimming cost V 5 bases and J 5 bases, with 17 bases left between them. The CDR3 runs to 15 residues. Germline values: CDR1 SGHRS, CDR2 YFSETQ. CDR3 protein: CASRPQGRGDNEQFF. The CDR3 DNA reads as TGCGCCAGCAGACCACAGGGGAGGGGGGACAATGAGCAGTTCTTC.

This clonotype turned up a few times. In DNA, the CDR3 is TGTGCCAGCAGTGCGGGTGCCCTGACCCAGTACTTC. Protein product: CASSAGALTQYF. The chain joins TRBV25-1 to TRBJ2-5, with D hard to call. This CDR3 contains 12 residues. Germline V lookup: CDR1 MGHDK, CDR2 SYGVNS. V was clipped by 4 bases and J by 7 bases, with 10 bases between them.

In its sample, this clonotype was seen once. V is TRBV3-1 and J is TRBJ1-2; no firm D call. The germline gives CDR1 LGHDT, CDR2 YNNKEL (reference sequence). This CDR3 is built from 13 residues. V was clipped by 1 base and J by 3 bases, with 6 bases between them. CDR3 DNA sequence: TGTGCCAGCAGCCAAGCGGGGTACTATGGCTACACCTTC. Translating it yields CASSQAGYYGYTF.

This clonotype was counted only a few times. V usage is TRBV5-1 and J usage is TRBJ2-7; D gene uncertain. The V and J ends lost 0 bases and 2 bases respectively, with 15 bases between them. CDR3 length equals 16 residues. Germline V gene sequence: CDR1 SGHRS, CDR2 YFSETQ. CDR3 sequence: CASSLGGFSGTYEQYF. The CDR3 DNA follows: TGCGCCAGCAGCTTGGGTGGTTTCAGTGGGACCTACGAGCAGTACTTC.

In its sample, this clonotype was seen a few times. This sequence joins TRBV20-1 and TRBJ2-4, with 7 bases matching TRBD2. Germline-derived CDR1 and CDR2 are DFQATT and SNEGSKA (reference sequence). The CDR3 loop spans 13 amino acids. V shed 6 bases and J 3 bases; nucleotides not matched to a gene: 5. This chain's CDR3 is CSAAGTNKNIQYF. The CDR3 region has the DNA TGCAGTGCCGCCGGGACTAACAAAAACATTCAGTACTTC.

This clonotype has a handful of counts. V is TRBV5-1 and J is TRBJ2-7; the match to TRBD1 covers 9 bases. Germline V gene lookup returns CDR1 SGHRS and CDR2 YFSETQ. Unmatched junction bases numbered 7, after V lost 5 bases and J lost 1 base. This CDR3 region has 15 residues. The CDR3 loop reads CASREQGAPSYEQYF. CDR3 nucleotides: TGCGCCAGCAGAGAACAGGGGGCGCCTTCCTACGAGCAGTACTTC. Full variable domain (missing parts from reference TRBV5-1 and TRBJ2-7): KAGVTQTPRYLIKTRGQQVTLSCSPISGHRSVSWYQQTPGQGLQFLFEYFSETQRNKGNFPGRFSGRQFSNSRSEMNVSTLELGDSALYLCASREQGAPSYEQYFGPGTRLTVT.

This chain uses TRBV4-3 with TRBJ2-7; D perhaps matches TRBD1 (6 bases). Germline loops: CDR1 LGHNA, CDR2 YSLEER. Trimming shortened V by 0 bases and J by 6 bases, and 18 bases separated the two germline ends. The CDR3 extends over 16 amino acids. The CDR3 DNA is TGCGCCAGCAGCCAAGACGCGACAGGTCGGGCCGGCGAGCAGTACTTC. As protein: CASSQDATGRAGEQYF.

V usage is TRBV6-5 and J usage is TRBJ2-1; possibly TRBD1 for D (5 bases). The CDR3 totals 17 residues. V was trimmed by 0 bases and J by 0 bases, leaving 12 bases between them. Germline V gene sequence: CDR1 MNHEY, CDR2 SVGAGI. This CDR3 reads CASSYSINTGSYNEQFF. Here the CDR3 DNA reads TGTGCCAGCAGTTACTCGATCAATACAGGCTCCTACAATGAGCAGTTCTTC.

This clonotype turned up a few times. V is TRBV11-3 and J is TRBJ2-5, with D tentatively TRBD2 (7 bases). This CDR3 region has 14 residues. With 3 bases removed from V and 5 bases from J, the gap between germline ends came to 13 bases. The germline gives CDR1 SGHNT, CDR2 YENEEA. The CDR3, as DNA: TGTGCCAGCAGCTTTGGGGGGGCGCGGGAGACCCAGTACTTC. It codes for CASSFGGARETQYF.

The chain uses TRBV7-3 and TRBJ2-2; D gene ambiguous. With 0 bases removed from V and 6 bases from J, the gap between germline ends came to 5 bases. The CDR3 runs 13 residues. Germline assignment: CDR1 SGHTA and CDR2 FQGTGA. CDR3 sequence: CASSLTRPGELFF. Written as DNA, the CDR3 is TGTGCCAGCAGCTTAACTCGTCCCGGGGAGCTGTTTTTT. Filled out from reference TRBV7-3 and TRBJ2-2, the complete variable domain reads GAGVSQTPSNKVTEKGKYVELRCDPISGHTALYWYRQSLGQGPEFLIYFQGTGAADDSGLPNDRFFAVRPEGSVSTLKIQRTERGDSAVYLCASSLTRPGELFFGEGSRLTVL.

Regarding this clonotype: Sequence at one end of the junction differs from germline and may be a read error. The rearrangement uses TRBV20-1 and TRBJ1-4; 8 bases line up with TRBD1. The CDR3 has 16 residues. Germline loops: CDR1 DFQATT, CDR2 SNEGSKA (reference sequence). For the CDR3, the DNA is TGCTGTGCTAGAGAGGGGACAGGAGCAACTAATGAAAAACTGTTTTTT. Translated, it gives CCAREGTGATNEKLFF.

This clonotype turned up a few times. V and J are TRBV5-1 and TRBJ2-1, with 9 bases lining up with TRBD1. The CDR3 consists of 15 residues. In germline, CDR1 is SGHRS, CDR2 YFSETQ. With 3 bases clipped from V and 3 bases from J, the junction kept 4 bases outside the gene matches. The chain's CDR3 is CASSSSGQGYNEQFF. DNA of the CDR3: TGCGCCAGCAGCTCCTCGGGACAGGGCTACAATGAGCAGTTCTTC.